This T cell receptor beta chain came from a study of T cells in Graves' hyperthyroidism and ophthalmopathy. TCR beta CDR3 region amplification was performed from RNA transcripts. Primed by the HTBI set, a first-round RT-PCR was run on the TCR CDR3. MiXCR, applied by TCRdb to the multiplex PCR reads, yields one record per CDR3 protein. The sample contains 300,000 to 400,000 distinct CDR3 sequences, approximately 22% of which appear only once. The CDR3 sequence is 14 residues long. Germline V CDR1 and CDR2: GTSNPN, SVGIG (reference sequence). The junction had 7 bases not matched to a gene; V was cut back by 3 bases and J by 7 bases. This clonotype was seen at least ten times.

The sequenced sample consisted of blood. This chain connects TRBV30 to TRBJ1-4; 8 positions agree with TRBD1. The sequence derives from a woman in her forties or fifties with Graves' hyperthyroidism. The CDR3 DNA reads as TGTGCCTGGAGAAGGACAGGGAATAGTGAAAAACTGTTTTTT. Translation gives CAWRRTGNSEKLFF.